This T cell receptor (beta chain) derives from a study of T-cell memory formation after mild COVID-19. Study-wide findings and caveats: Pre-infection memory carried some responding clones, suggesting that cross-reactive memory joined. There was no confirmation that second-wave clones peaking on day 37 were SARS-CoV-2 specific. A second wave expanding day 15 to 37 was CD4+-biased; contracting clones were balanced.

Barcoded TCR alpha and TCR beta cDNA libraries with UMIs came from 5'RACE using constant-segment primers. Each CDR3 protein is one row after TCRdb ran MiXCR on the 5' RACE reads. The table has a few hundred thousand distinct CDR3 sequences, roughly 21% seen once. About this clonotype: Antigen: not known.

The sequence was obtained from an adult woman who had mild COVID-19 (a few samples of this study predate the infection). Cell type and time point are not known. Sequenced material: PBMCs or a T cell subset sorted from them (not recorded which).

CDR3 sequence: CASTSARDYEQYF. The CDR3 nucleotides are TGTGCCAGCACCTCCGCCAGGGACTACGAGCAGTACTTC. The rearrangement joins TRBV2 to TRBJ2-7, with D possibly TRBD1 on 5 matching bases. This CDR3 region has 13 residues. V shed 7 bases and J shed 3 bases, with 13 bases lying between them. The germline V gene has CDR1 SNHLY and CDR2 FYNNEI.